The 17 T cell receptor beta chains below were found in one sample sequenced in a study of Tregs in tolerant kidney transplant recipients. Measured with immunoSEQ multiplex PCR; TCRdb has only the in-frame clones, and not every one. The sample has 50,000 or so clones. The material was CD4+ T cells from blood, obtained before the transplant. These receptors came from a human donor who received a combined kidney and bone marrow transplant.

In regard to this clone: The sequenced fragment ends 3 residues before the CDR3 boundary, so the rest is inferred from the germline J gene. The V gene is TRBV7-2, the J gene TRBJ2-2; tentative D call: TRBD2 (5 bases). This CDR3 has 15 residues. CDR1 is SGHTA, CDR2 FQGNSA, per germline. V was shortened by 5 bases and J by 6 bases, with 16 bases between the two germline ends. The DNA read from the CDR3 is TGTGCCAGCAGCCGGGTCACGGGGAGCGCCGGGGAG. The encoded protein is CASSRVTGSAGE. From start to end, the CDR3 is CASSRVTGSAGELFF.

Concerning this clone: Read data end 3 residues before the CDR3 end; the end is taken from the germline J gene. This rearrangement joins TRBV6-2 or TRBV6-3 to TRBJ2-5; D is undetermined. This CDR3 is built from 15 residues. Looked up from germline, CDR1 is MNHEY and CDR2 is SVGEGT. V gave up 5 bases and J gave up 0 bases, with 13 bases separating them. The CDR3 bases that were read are TGTGCCAGCAGTCACTTCTCACTAAACCAAGAGACC. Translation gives CASSHFSLNQET. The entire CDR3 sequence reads CASSHFSLNQETQYF.

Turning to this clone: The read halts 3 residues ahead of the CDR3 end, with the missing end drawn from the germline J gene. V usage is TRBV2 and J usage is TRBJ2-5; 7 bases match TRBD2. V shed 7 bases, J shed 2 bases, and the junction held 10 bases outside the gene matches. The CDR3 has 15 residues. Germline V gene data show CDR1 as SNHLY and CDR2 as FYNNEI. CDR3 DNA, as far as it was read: TGTGCCAGCAAGCCCGGACTAGTAGCGCAAGAGACC. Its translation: CASKPGLVAQET. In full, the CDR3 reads CASKPGLVAQETQYF. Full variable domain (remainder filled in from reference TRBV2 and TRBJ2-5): EPEVTQTPSHQVTQMGQEVILRCVPISNHLYFYWYRQILGQKVEFLVSFYNNEISEKSEIFDDQFSVERPDGSNFTLKIRSTKLEDSAMYFCASKPGLVAQETQYFGPGTRLLVL.

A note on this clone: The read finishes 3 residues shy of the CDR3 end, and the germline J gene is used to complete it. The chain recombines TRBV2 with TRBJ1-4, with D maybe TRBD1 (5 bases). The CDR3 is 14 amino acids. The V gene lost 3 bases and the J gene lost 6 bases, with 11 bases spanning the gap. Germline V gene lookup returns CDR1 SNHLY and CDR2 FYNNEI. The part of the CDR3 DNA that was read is TGTGCCAGCAGTGATGGGGCGTTGGATGAAAAA. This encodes CASSDGALDEK. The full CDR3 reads CASSDGALDEKLFF.

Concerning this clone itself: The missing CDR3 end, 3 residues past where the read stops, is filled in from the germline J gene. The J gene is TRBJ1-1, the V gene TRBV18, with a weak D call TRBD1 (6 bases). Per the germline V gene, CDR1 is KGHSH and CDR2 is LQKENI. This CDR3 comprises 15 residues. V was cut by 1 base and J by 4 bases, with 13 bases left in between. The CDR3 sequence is CASSPRGPGITEAFF. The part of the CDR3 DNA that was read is TGTGCCAGCTCACCACGGGGGCCTGGGATCACTGAA. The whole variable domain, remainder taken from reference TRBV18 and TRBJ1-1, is NAGVMQNPRHLVRRRGQEARLRCSPMKGHSHVYWYRQLPEEGLKFMVYLQKENIIDESGMPKERFSAEFPKEGPSILRIQQVVRGDSAAYFCASSPRGPGITEAFFGQGTRLTVV.

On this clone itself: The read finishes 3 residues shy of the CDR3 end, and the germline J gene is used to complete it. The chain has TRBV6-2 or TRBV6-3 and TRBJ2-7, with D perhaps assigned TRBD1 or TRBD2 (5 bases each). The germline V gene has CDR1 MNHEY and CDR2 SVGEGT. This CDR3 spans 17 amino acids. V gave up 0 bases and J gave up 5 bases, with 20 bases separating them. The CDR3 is CASSYSQAGWRLDEQYF. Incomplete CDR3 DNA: TGTGCCAGCAGTTACTCGCAGGCAGGGTGGAGGTTAGACGAG.

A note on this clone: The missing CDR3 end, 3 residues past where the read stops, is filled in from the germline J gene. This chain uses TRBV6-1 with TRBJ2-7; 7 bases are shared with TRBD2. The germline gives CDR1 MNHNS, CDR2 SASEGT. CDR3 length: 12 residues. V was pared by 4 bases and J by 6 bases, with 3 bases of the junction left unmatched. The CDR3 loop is CASSGTRSEQYF. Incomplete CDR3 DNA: TGTGCCAGCAGTGGGACTAGGAGCGAG.

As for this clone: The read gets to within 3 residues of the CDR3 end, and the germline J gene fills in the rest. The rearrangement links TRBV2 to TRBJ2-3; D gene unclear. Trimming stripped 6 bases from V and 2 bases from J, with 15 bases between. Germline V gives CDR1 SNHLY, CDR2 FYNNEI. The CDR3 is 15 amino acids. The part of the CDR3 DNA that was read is TGTGCCAGCAGCCCCGGTATTCTCAACACAGATACG. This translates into CASSPGILNTDT. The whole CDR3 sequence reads CASSPGILNTDTQYF.

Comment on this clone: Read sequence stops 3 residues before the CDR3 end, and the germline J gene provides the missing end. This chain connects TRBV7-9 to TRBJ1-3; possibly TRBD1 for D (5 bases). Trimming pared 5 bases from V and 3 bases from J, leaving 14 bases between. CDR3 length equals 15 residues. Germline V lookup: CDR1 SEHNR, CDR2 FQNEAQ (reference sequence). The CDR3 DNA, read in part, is TGTGCCAGCAGCCGACCCCCAGGGAGTGGAAACACC. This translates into CASSRPPGSGNT. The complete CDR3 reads CASSRPPGSGNTIYF.

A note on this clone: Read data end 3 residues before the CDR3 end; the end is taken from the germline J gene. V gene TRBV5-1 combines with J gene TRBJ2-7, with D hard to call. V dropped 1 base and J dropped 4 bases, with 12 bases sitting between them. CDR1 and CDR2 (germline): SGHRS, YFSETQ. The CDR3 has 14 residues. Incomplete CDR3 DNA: TGCGCCAGCAGCTTGAACAGAGAGGTATACGAG. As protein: CASSLNREVYE. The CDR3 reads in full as CASSLNREVYEQYF.

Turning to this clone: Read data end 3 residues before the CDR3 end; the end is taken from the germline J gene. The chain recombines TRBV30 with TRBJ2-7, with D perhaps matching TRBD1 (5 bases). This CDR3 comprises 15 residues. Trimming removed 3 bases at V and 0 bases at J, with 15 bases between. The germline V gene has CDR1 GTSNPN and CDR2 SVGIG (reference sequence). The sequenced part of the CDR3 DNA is TGTGCCTGGAGGCCCAGGGCCGGTGTCTCCTACGAG. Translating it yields CAWRPRAGVSYE. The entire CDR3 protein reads CAWRPRAGVSYEQYF.

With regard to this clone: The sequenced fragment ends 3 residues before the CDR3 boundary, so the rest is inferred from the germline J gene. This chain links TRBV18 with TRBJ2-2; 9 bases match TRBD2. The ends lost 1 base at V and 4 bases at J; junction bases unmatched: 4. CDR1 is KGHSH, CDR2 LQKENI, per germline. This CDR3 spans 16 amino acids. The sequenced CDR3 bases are TGTGCCAGCTCACCACAGCGGGAGGTGGGCACCGGGGAG. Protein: CASSPQREVGTGE. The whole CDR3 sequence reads CASSPQREVGTGELFF.

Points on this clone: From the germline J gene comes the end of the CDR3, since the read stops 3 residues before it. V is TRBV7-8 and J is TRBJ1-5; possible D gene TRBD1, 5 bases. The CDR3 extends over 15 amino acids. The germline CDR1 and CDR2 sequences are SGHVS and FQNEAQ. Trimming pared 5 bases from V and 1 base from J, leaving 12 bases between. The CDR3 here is CASSPVGGSNQPQHF. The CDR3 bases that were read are TGTGCCAGCAGCCCGGTCGGGGGGAGCAATCAGCCC.

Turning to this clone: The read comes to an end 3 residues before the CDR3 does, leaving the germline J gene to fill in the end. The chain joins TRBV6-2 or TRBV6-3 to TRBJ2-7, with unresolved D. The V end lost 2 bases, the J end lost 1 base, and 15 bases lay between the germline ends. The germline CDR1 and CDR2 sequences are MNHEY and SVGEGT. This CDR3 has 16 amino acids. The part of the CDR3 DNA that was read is TGTGCCAGCAGTTACCCCATATGGGCCGATTCCTACGAG. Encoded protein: CASSYPIWADSYE. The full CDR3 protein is CASSYPIWADSYEQYF.

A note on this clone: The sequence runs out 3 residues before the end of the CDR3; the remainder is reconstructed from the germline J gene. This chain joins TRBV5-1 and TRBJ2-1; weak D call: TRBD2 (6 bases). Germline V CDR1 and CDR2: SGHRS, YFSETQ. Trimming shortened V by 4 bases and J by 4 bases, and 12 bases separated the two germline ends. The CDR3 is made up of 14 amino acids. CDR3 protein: CASSPGTPYNEQFF. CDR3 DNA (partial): TGCGCCAGCAGCCCAGGGACTCCGTACAATGAG.

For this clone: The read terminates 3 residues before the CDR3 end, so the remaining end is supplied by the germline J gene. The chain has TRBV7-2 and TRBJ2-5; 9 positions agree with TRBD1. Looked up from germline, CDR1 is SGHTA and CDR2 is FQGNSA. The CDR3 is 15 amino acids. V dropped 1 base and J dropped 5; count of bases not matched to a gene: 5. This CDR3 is CASSLGGDRDETQYF. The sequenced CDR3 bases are TGTGCCAGCAGCTTAGGGGGGGACAGGGATGAGACC. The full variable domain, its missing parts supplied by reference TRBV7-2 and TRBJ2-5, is GAGVSQSPSNKVTEKGKDVELRCDPISGHTALYWYRQSLGQGLEFLIYFQGNSAPDKSGLPSDRFSAERTGGSVSTLTIQRTQQEDSAVYLCASSLGGDRDETQYFGPGTRLLVL.

CDR3 DNA, as far as it was read: TGTGCCAGCTCACCAATACAGGGGAAGGGGGCTGAA. Translation gives CASSPIQGKGAE. The whole CDR3 reads CASSPIQGKGAEAFF. The genes are TRBV18 and TRBJ1-1, with 7 bases lining up with TRBD1. The CDR3 end lies 3 residues beyond the end of the read and is filled in from the germline J gene. J was trimmed by 6 bases and V by 2 bases; bases with no gene match: 9. The length of the CDR3 is 15 residues. Germline CDR1 KGHSH, CDR2 LQKENI.